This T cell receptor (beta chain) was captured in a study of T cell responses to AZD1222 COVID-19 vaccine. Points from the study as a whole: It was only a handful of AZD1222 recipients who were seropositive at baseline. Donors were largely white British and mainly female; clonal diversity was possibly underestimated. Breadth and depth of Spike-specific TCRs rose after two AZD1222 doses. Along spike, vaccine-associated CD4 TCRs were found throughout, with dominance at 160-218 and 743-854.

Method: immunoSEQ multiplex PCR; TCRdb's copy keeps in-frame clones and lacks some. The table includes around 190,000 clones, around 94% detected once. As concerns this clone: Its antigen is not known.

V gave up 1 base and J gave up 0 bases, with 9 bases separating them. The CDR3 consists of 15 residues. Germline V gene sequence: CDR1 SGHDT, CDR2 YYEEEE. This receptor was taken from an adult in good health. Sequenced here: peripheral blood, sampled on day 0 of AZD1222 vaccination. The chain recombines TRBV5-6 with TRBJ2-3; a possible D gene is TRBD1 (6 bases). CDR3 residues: CASSLTGTSTDTQYF. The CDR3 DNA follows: TGTGCCAGCAGCTTGACAGGGACAAGCACAGATACGCAGTATTTT.